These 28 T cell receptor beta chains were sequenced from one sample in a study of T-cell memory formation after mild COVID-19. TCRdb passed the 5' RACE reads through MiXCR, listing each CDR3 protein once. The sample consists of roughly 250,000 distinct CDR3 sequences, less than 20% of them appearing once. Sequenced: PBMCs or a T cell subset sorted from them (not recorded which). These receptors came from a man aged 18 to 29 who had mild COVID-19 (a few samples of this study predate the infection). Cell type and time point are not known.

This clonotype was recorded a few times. The CDR3 region is CASSRDRAFTDTQYF. CDR3 coding DNA: TGTGCCAGCAGCCGGGACAGGGCCTTCACAGATACGCAGTATTTT. The genes are TRBV4-2 and TRBJ2-3, with TRBD1 matching 9 bases. Germline loops: CDR1 LGHNA, CDR2 YNFKEQ. J was trimmed by 2 bases and V by 4 bases; bases with no gene match: 4. The CDR3 runs to 15 residues.

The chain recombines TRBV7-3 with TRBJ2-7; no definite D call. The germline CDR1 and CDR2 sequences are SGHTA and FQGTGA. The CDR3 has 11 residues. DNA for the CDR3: TGTGCCAGCAGCTTATGTTATTCGGATGCCGTC. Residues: CASSLCYSDAV.

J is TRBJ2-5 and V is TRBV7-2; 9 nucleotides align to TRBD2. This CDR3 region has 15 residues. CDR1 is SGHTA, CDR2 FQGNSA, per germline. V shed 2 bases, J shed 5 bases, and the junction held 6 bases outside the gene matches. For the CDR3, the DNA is TGTGCCAGCAGCTTAACTGCGGGGGGGCGTGAGACCCAGTACTTC. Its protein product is CASSLTAGGRETQYF.

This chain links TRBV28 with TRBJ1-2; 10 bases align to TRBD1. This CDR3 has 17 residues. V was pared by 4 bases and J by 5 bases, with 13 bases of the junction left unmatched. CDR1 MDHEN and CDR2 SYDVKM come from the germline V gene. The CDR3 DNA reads TGTGCCAGCAGTTCCCCGGATCAGACAGGGGGCCTTTATGGCTACACCTTC. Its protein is CASSSPDQTGGLYGYTF.

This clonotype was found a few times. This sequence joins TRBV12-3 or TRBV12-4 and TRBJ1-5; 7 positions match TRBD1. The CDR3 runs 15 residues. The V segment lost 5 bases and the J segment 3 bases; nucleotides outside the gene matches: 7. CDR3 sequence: CASSPPDRDNQPQHF. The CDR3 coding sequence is TGTGCCAGCAGTCCCCCCGACAGGGACAATCAGCCCCAGCATTTT.

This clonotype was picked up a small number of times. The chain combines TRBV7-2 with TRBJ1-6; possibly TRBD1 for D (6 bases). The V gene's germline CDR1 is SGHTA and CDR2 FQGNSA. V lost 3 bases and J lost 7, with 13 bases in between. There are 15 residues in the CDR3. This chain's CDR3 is CASSFGARGNSPLHF. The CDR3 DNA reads TGTGCCAGCAGCTTTGGGGCCAGGGGAAATTCACCCCTCCACTTT.

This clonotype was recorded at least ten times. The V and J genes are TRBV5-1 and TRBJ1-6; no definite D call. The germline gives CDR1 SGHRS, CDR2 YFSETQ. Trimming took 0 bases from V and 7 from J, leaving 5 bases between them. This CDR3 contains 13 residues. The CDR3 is CASSLDSNSPLHF. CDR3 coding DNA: TGCGCCAGCAGCTTGGATTCGAATTCACCCCTCCACTTT.

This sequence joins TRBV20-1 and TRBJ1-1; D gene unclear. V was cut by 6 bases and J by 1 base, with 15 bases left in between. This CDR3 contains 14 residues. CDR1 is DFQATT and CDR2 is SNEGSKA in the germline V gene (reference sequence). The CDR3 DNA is TGCAGTGCCCTAGTTCCCTTTGGGAACACTGAAGCTTTCTTT. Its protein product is CSALVPFGNTEAFF.

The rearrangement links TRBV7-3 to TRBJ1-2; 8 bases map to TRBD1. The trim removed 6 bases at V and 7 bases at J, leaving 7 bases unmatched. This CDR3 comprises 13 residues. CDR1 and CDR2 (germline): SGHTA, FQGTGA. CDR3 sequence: CASSSGGPGGYTF. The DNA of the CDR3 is TGTGCCAGCAGTTCAGGGGGCCCGGGTGGCTACACCTTC.

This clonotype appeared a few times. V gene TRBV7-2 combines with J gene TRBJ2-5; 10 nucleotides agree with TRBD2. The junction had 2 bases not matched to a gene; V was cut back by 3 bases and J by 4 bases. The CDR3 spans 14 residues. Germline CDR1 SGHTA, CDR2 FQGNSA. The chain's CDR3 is CASSFQRGGETQYF. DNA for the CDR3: TGTGCCAGCAGCTTCCAGCGGGGGGGAGAGACCCAGTACTTC.

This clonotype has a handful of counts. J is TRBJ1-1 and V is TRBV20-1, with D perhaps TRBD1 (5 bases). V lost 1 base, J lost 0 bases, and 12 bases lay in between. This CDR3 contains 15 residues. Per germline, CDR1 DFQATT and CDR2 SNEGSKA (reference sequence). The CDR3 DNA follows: TGCAGTGCTAGAGCTAATCGAGGGGTGAACACTGAAGCTTTCTTT. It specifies CSARANRGVNTEAFF.

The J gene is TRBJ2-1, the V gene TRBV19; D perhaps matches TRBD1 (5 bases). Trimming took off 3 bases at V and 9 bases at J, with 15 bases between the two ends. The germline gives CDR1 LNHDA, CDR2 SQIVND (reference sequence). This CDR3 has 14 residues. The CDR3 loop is CASSILTGAGEQFF. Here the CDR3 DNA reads TGTGCCAGTAGTATTTTAACAGGAGCCGGTGAGCAGTTCTTC.

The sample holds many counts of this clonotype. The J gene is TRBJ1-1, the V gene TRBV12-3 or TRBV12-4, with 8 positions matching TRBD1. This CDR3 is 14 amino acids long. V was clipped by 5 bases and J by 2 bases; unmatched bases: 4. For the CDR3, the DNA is TGTGCCAGCAGTCAGGGGGCGCGAAACACTGAAGCTTTCTTT. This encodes CASSQGARNTEAFF.

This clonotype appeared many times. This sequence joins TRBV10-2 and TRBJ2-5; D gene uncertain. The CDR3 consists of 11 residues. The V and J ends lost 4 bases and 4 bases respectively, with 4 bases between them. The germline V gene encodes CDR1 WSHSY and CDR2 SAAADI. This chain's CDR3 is CASSVTETQYF. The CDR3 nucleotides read TGCGCCAGCAGTGTGACAGAGACCCAGTACTTC.

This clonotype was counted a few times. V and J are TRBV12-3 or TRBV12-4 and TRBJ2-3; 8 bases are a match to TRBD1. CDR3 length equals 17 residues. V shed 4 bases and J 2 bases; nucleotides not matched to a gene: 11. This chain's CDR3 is CASSWAKTGDLTDTQYF. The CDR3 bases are TGTGCCAGCAGTTGGGCCAAGACAGGGGATCTCACAGATACGCAGTATTTT.

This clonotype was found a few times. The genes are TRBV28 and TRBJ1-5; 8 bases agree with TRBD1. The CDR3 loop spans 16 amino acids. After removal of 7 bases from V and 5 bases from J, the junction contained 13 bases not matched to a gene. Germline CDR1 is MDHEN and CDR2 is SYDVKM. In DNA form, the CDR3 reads TGTGCCAGCATAAGCGCGGCAGGGGGCCCTTATCAGCCCCAGCATTTT. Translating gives CASISAAGGPYQPQHF.

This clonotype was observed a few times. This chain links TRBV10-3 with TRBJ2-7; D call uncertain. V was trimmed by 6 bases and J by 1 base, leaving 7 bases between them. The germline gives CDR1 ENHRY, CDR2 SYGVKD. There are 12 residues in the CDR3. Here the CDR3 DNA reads TGTGCCATCAGGGGCAGTTCCTACGAGCAGTACTTC. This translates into CAIRGSSYEQYF.

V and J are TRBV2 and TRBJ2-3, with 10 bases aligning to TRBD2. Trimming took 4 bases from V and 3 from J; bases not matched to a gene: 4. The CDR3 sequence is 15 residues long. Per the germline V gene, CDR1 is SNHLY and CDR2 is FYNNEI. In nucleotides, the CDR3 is TGTGCCAGCAGTGGGCCTAGCGGGGGAACAGATACGCAGTATTTT. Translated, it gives CASSGPSGGTDTQYF.

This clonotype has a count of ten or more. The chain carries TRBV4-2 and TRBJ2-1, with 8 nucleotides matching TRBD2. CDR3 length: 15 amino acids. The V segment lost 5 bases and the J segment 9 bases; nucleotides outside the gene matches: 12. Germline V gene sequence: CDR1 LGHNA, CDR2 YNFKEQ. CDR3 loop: CASSDLTGTRGEQFF. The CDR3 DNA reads TGTGCCAGCAGCGATCTTACCGGGACTAGGGGTGAGCAGTTCTTC.

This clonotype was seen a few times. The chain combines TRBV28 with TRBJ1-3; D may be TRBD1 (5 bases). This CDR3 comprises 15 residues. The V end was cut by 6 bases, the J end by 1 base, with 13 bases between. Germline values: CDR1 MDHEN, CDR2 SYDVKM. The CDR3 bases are TGTGCCAGCAGGGCTCTGAGGGGATCTGGAAACACCATATATTTT. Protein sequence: CASRALRGSGNTIYF.

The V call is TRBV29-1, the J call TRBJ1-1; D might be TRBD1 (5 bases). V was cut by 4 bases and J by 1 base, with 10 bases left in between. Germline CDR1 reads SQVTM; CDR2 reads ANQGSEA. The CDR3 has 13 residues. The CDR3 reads CSVVSTGNTEAFF. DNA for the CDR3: TGCAGCGTTGTATCCACAGGGAACACTGAAGCTTTCTTT.

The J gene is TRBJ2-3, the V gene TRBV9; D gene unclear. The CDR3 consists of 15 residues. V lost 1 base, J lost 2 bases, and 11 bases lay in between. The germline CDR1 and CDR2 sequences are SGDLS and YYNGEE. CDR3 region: CASSVSPAYTDTQYF. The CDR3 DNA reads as TGTGCCAGCAGCGTATCCCCAGCCTACACAGATACGCAGTATTTT.

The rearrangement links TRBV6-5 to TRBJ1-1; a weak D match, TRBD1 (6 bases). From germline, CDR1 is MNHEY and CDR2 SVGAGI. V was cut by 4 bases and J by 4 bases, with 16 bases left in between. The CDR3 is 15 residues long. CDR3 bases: TGTGCCAGCAGTTCGGGGGCGGGGTTTTCCACTGAAGCTTTCTTT. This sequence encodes CASSSGAGFSTEAFF.

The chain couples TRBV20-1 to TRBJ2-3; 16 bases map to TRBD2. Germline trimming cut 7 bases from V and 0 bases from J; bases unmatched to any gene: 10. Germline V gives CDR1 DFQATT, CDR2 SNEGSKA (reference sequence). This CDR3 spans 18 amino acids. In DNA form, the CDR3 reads TGCAGTGTACCGGGACTAGCGGGGGGGCCGTCTAGCACAGATACGCAGTATTTT. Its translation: CSVPGLAGGPSSTDTQYF.

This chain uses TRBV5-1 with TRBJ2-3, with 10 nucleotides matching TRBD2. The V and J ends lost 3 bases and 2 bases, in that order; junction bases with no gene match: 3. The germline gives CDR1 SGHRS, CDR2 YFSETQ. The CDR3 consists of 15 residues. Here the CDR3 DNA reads TGCGCCAGCAGCTACCTAGCGGGGGTCACAGATACGCAGTATTTT. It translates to CASSYLAGVTDTQYF.

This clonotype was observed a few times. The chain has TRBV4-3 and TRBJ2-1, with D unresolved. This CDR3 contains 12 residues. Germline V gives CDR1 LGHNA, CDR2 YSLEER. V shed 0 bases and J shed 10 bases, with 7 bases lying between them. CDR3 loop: CASSQDGGEQFF. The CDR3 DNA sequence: TGCGCCAGCAGCCAAGATGGCGGAGAGCAGTTCTTC.

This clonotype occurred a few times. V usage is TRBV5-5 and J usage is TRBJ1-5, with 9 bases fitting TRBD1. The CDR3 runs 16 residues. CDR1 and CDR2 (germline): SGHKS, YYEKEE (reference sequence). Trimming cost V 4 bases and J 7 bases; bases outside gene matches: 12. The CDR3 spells CASSRWGDRANQPQHF. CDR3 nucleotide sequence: TGTGCCAGCAGCAGATGGGGGGACAGGGCGAACCAGCCCCAGCATTTT. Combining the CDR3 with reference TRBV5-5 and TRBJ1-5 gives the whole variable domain DAGVTQSPTHLIKTRGQQVTLRCSPISGHKSVSWYQQVLGQGPQFIFQYYEKEERGRGNFPDRFSARQFPNYSSELNVNALLLGDSALYLCASSRWGDRANQPQHFGDGTRLSIL.

For the CDR3, the DNA is TGTGCCAGCAGCCCGAGCGGGACTCGCTACGAGCAGTACGTC. Residues: CASSPSGTRYEQYV. The chain couples TRBV7-4 to TRBJ2-7; TRBD2 matches 7 bases. There are 14 residues in the CDR3. Per the germline V gene, CDR1 is SGHVT and CDR2 is SQSDAQ. V gave up 5 bases and J gave up 3 bases; unmatched junction bases: 7.